This TCR beta chain was documented in a study of memory CD4+ T cells and cytomegalovirus serostatus (dated by TCRdb to the late 2010s). General notes on the study: The cohort included some 35 healthy adults from Belgium, of whom 9 were CMV seropositive and about 25 were CMV seronegative. The study sequenced CD4+ memory TCRbeta repertoires of a Belgian cohort with known cytomegalovirus serostatus to replicate a published TCR-based CMV serostatus classifier.

General conclusions and limits of the study: Only CD4+CD45RO+ memory cells were sequenced, unlike the original study, which covered naive and memory CD4+ and CD8+ populations. Of under 200 previously reported CMV-associated TCRbeta sequences, 60 to 85 appeared in the CD4+ memory repertoires, each in one to five individuals. Results were interpreted as suggesting that the CMV-associated TCR signature is largely present in the CD4+ memory repertoire. CMV serostatus prediction reached a median bootstrapped AUC of 0.95 with the original framework and 0.9 to 0.93 with a US-trained random forest. On the Belgian cohort, the classifier built on the original framework reached a median bootstrapped AUC of nearly 0.96, with a 95% CI of 0.76-1.00.

With regard to this clone: The clone's antigen remains unknown. Base qualities are not at hand, and no much larger clone is one base apart.

V is pared back by 1 base and J by 2 bases, with 10 bases lying between the germline termini. According to the germline V gene, CDR1 reads LGHNA and CDR2 reads YSLEER. There are 15 amino acids in the CDR3, from cysteine to phenylalanine inclusive. Only the CDR3 portion is preserved as DNA: 45 bases, with reading frame beginning at the first base. Single viable CD3+CD4+CD8-CD45RO+ cells were sorted as memory CD4+ T cells on a FACSAria II. To determine CMV serostatus, a Roche Elecsys assay was used that detects serum IgG against CMV pp150, pp28, p38 and p52. Once the samples were thawed, total CD4+ T cells were enriched through positive selection using CD4 magnetic microbeads. Samples originated from another study that specifically interrogated the CD4+ T cell memory repertoire. Peripheral blood mononuclear cells were isolated and cryopreserved following standard operating procedures; serum was stored at -80 °C. The staining used CD3-PerCP (BW264/56), CD4-APC (RPA-T4), CD45RO-PE (UCHT1) and CD8-Pacific Orange (3B5) antibodies, and Sytox blue was used to exclude non-viable cells.

The Quick-DNA Microprep Kit was used to extract genomic DNA from the sorted cells. TCRbeta DNA was amplified with the immunoSEQ hsTCRbeta kit following the manufacturer's protocol. An Illumina MiSeq instrument was used to sequence the TCRbeta libraries. The authors processed their data as follows. After out-of-frame sequences were removed, 2 million to 2.5 million distinct TCRbeta sequences remained, averaging around 67,000 per individual. Two values were used to score each individual: the count of some 150 previously reported CMV-associated TCRbeta sequences and the total count of productive distinct TCRbeta sequences. A beta-binomial model was reimplemented in Python, and random forests from scikit-learn, run with default parameters, were trained on data from the US cohort. On the Belgian cohort, classifier performance was reported as the median AUC, along with percentile confidence intervals, across 10,000 bootstrap iterations. TCRdb limited this immuneACCESS table to in-frame rearrangements with V and J called. A share of clones is missing; checked studies link under half to unresolved V genes, and the rest is unexplained. The V and J calls and clone size are taken from that table; D and trimming were inferred from the DNA. The sample data list about 25,000 clones, and approximately 71% of these were observed just once. The ten largest clones add up to less than 1.2% of the sample.

Sequenced material: memory CD4+ T cells from blood. This receptor was identified in an adult in good health and CMV-seronegative. This sequence uses TRBV4-3 and TRBJ2-3; TRBD1 is perhaps the D gene, given 5 matching bases. Read as DNA, the sequence is TGCGCCAGCAGCCAAGTCTTGGGGCCCACAGATACGCAGTATTTT. This is translated as CASSQVLGPTDTQYF.